Listed here is a single T cell receptor (beta chain). This specimen belongs to a study of breast tumors, draining lymph nodes, adjacent tissues. TCRdb re-derived calls from the multiplex PCR reads in MiXCR, one entry per CDR3 protein. Here the sample spans 120,000 to 150,000 distinct CDR3 sequences, approximately 32% being singletons. Trimming removed 0 bases from V and 1 base from J, with 11 bases in between. The CDR3 sequence is 15 residues long. In germline, CDR1 is SGHRS, CDR2 YFSETQ. Axillary draining lymph nodes of breast cancer patients supplied the node samples. The chain uses TRBV5-1 and TRBJ2-7, with D perhaps given as TRBD1 or TRBD2 (5 bases each). The sequencing sample was made of axillary lymph node tissue. The sequence derives from a female donor with breast cancer. Some clones in this sample may be carry-over from other donors' samples. Here the CDR3 DNA reads TGCGCCAGCAGCTTGGAGGGACGCCCTTCCTACGAGCAGTACTTC. It translates to CASSLEGRPSYEQYF.